The T cell receptor (beta chain) under discussion was sequenced for a study of T cell responses to AZD1222 COVID-19 vaccine. Study-wide points: Females made up more of the donors, who were largely white British, and clonal diversity may have come out too low.

This table comes from immunoSEQ multiplex PCR, and its TCRdb copy is limited to in-frame clones, with some not included. The table records about 75,000 clones, about 91% of them present only once. The length of the CDR3 is 17 residues. Germline V gives CDR1 SGHRS, CDR2 YFSETQ. With 1 base removed from V and 1 base from J, the gap between germline ends came to 17 bases. Concerning this clone: The target antigen is unknown.

The receptor comes from an adult who received the MenACWY meningococcal vaccine as a control. The genes are TRBV5-1 and TRBJ1-1; perhaps TRBD1 as D (5 bases). The sequences come from peripheral blood, collected 28 days after the second dose of the MenACWY control vaccine. CDR3 coding DNA: TGCGCCAGCAGCTTGAAGGGCAGGGAGGTGAGGAACACTGAAGCTTTCTTT. Its translation is CASSLKGREVRNTEAFF.